Following are 25 T cell receptor beta chains from one sample sequenced in a study of brain T cells in children with intractable seizures. Sequenced by immunoSEQ multiplex PCR; TCRdb stores in-frame clones only, minus some. There are about 64,000 clones in the sample; approximately 95% occur only once, and more than 0.35% lies in the top ten. The sample consisted of peripheral blood, taken at surgery. These receptor sequences come from a boy in the first two years of life with focal cortical dysplasia and intractable seizures.

The sample holds one count of this clone. The chain links TRBV6-2 or TRBV6-3 to TRBJ2-7, with 11 bases matching TRBD2. V was pared by 1 base and J by 2 bases, with 1 base of the junction left unmatched. Germline V gene data show CDR1 as MNHEY and CDR2 as SVGEGT. The CDR3 sequence is 15 residues long. This chain's CDR3 is CASSYLAGGPYEQYF. The CDR3 DNA is TGTGCCAGCAGTTACTTAGCGGGAGGGCCCTACGAGCAGTACTTC.

V gene TRBV6-1 combines with J gene TRBJ1-1; tentative D call: TRBD1 (6 bases). Germline CDR1 MNHNS, CDR2 SASEGT. This CDR3 contains 14 residues. V was shortened by 1 base and J by 0 bases, with 6 bases between the two germline ends. CDR3 loop: CASSEGTVNTEAFF. The CDR3 coding sequence is TGTGCCAGCAGTGAAGGGACAGTGAACACTGAAGCTTTCTTT.

The chain links TRBV5-1 to TRBJ1-2, with 11 bases fitting TRBD1. The germline CDR1 and CDR2 sequences are SGHRS and YFSETQ. This CDR3 spans 14 amino acids. V shed 5 bases, J shed 4 bases, and the junction held 4 bases outside the gene matches. The CDR3 sequence: CASRPGTGGYGYTF. As DNA, the CDR3 is TGCGCCAGCAGACCCGGGACAGGGGGCTATGGCTACACCTTC.

The chain links TRBV19 to TRBJ2-1; TRBD2 agrees at 7 bases. This CDR3 is 16 amino acids long. The ends lost 5 bases at V and 1 base at J; junction bases unmatched: 8. Germline V gene sequence: CDR1 LNHDA, CDR2 SQIVND (reference sequence). CDR3 sequence (DNA): TGTGCCAGTAGTGTCTTCAGTAGCGGGTCCTACAATGAGCAGTTCTTC. The encoded protein is CASSVFSSGSYNEQFF.

The CDR3 nucleotides are TGTGCCAGCAGCCCCAGTCAGGCGGGGAGCACAGATACGCAGTATTTT. Translation: CASSPSQAGSTDTQYF. The chain links TRBV4-2 to TRBJ2-3, with D tentatively TRBD2 (6 bases). Germline V gene lookup returns CDR1 LGHNA and CDR2 YNFKEQ. V lost 4 bases and J 0 bases, leaving 14 bases between the germline ends. This CDR3 has 16 residues.

The chain couples TRBV11-2 to TRBJ1-1; TRBD1 agrees at 7 bases. Germline V gene lookup returns CDR1 SGHAT and CDR2 FQNNGV. The CDR3 runs to 14 residues. The J segment lost 10 bases and the V segment lost 3 bases, leaving 11 bases of the junction unmatched. The CDR3 DNA reads TGTGCCAGCAGCTTTGGGACAGAGGGAGGTTCAGCTTTCTTT. Translated: CASSFGTEGGSAFF.

J is TRBJ2-5 and V is TRBV19; 10 bases line up with TRBD2. After removal of 10 bases from V and 5 bases from J, the junction contained 13 bases not matched to a gene. CDR3 length equals 15 residues. Germline-derived CDR1 and CDR2 are LNHDA and SQIVND (reference sequence). DNA of the CDR3: TGTGCCACTAAAAAAAGCGGGAGGGCCATGGAGACCCAGTACTTC. It codes for CATKKSGRAMETQYF.

The genes are TRBV6-5 and TRBJ1-2, with D maybe TRBD1 (6 bases). The CDR3 runs 14 residues. Germline CDR1 MNHEY, CDR2 SVGAGI. Trimming shortened V by 0 bases and J by 6 bases, and 11 bases separated the two germline ends. The DNA of the CDR3 is TGTGCCAGCAGTTACTCGGGGGCGCAGGATGGCTACACCTTC. Translated, it gives CASSYSGAQDGYTF.

This clone appeared a single time. The V call is TRBV28, the J call TRBJ1-5, with D uncertain. Trimming shortened V by 2 bases and J by 5 bases, and 10 bases separated the two germline ends. The CDR3 contains 14 residues. The V gene's germline CDR1 is MDHEN and CDR2 SYDVKM. This CDR3 reads CASSLTRVDQPQHF. The CDR3 DNA reads as TGTGCCAGCAGTTTAACAAGGGTAGATCAGCCCCAGCATTTT.

Details on this clone: The junction and the germline gene differ at one end; a read error may be behind it. The chain recombines TRBV5-1 with TRBJ1-1; 7 nucleotides line up with TRBD1. The CDR3 runs to 13 residues. The germline CDR1 and CDR2 sequences are SGHRS and YFSETQ. The CDR3 nucleotides read TGCGCCAGCAGCTCGGGACAGAACGCTGAAGCTTTCTTT. It codes for CASSSGQNAEAFF.

The chain combines TRBV6-6 with TRBJ1-1; D call uncertain. Germline values: CDR1 MNHNY, CDR2 SVGAGI (reference sequence). This CDR3 is 14 amino acids long. Trimming pared 2 bases from V and 5 bases from J, leaving 12 bases between. CDR3 coding DNA: TGTGCCAGCAGTTACAAATCCAGTAATACTGAAGCTTTCTTT. It is translated as CASSYKSSNTEAFF.

V is TRBV21-1 and J is TRBJ1-3. TRBV21-1 is a documented pseudogene. The CDR3 sequence is 18 residues long. The CDR3 DNA reads TGTGCCAGCAGCTGGGGGGGACCCAACCAACTCTCTGGAAACACCATATATTTT. Its translation: CASSWGGPNQLSGNTIYF.

The chain uses TRBV7-8 and TRBJ2-7; D gene uncertain. The CDR3 extends over 16 amino acids. The V and J ends lost 6 bases and 5 bases respectively, with 23 bases between them. Germline V gene data show CDR1 as SGHVS and CDR2 as FQNEAQ. The CDR3 DNA reads TGTGCCAGCAGTATTTCTGGCCGCCGGTCTATACACGAGCAGTACTTC. Protein product: CASSISGRRSIHEQYF.

The V call is TRBV10-2, the J call TRBJ2-1; 7 bases match TRBD2. Germline CDR1 reads WSHSY; CDR2 reads SAAADI. V was pared by 2 bases and J by 7 bases, with 11 bases of the junction left unmatched. This CDR3 has 16 residues. In nucleotides, the CDR3 is TGCGCCAGCAGTGAGCGAGGGAGGGCCGGTCCAAATGAGCAGTTCTTC. It translates to CASSERGRAGPNEQFF.

The J gene is TRBJ1-4, the V gene TRBV7-2; 7 bases are a match to TRBD1. The V gene's germline CDR1 is SGHTA and CDR2 FQGNSA. The CDR3 spans 13 residues. The V gene end was trimmed by 5 bases and the J gene end by 8 bases; junction bases not matched to a gene: 5. This CDR3 reads CASSRQGQEKLFF. The CDR3 DNA is TGTGCCAGCAGCAGACAGGGCCAGGAAAAACTGTTTTTT.

Only one count was recorded for this clone. The rearrangement links TRBV5-1 to TRBJ1-3; 9 bases line up with TRBD1. With 2 bases clipped from V and 1 base from J, the junction kept 4 bases outside the gene matches. This CDR3 has 16 amino acids. Germline assignment: CDR1 SGHRS and CDR2 YFSETQ. CDR3 sequence (DNA): TGCGCCAGCAGCTTACGGGACAGGGCGTCTGGAAACACCATATATTTT. The encoded protein is CASSLRDRASGNTIYF.

This sequence joins TRBV7-2 and TRBJ2-1; D unclear. V shed 3 bases and J shed 6 bases, with 9 bases lying between them. CDR1 and CDR2 (germline): SGHTA, FQGNSA. The CDR3 length is 13 residues. CDR3 region: CASSFSVLNEQFF. In nucleotides, the CDR3 is TGTGCCAGCAGCTTCAGTGTCCTCAATGAGCAGTTCTTC.

V usage is TRBV5-4 and J usage is TRBJ2-3, with 7 bases matching TRBD1. The CDR3 runs to 13 residues. The germline V gene has CDR1 SGHNT and CDR2 YYREEE (reference sequence). V was clipped by 7 bases and J by 2 bases; unmatched bases: 4. CDR3 loop: CASETGNTDTQYF. The CDR3 DNA reads TGTGCCAGCGAGACAGGGAACACAGATACGCAGTATTTT. Full variable domain (missing parts from reference TRBV5-4 and TRBJ2-3): ETGVTQSPTHLIKTRGQQVTLRCSSQSGHNTVSWYQQALGQGPQFIFQYYREEENGRGNFPPRFSGLQFPNYSSELNVNALELDDSALYLCASETGNTDTQYFGPGTRLTVL.

CDR3 DNA sequence: TGTGCCAGCAGCCTGCTAGCGGGAGACAATGAGCAGTTCTTC. It specifies CASSLLAGDNEQFF. J is TRBJ2-1 and V is TRBV7-2; 10 nucleotides line up with TRBD2. The V segment lost 5 bases and the J segment 5 bases; nucleotides outside the gene matches: 3. The CDR3 contains 14 residues. CDR1 SGHTA and CDR2 FQGNSA come from the germline V gene.

The V gene is TRBV28, the J gene TRBJ1-6; weak D call: TRBD1 (6 bases). Germline V gene data show CDR1 as MDHEN and CDR2 as SYDVKM. This CDR3 has 17 residues. Between the trimmed V and J ends, which lost 4 bases and 3 bases, there was a span of 16 bases. CDR3 loop: CASSSRLDSLYNSPLHF. The CDR3 DNA sequence: TGTGCCAGCAGTTCCCGACTGGACAGTCTCTATAATTCACCCCTCCACTTT.

The V call is TRBV21-1, the J call TRBJ2-3; the table gives TRBD1 as D, unverified against the DNA. TRBV21-1 is recorded as a pseudogene. CDR3 length equals 14 residues. The CDR3 loop is CASSKGQGTDTQYF. The CDR3 DNA sequence: TGTGCCAGCAGCAAAGGACAGGGGACAGATACGCAGTATTTT.

The chain is built from TRBV2 and TRBJ1-6; tentatively, D is TRBD1 (6 bases). This CDR3 has 15 residues. Germline V gene lookup returns CDR1 SNHLY and CDR2 FYNNEI. The V end lost 4 bases, the J end lost 7 bases, and 14 bases lay between the germline ends. CDR3 bases: TGTGCCAGCAGTGCAGTAGACAGGACAAATTCACCCCTCCACTTT. Encoded protein: CASSAVDRTNSPLHF.

The chain recombines TRBV6-5 with TRBJ2-1; 9 bases map to TRBD1. CDR3 size: 16 residues. The germline CDR1 and CDR2 sequences are MNHEY and SVGAGI. J gave up 8 bases and V 0 bases, and 8 bases lay outside the gene matches. CDR3 bases: TGTGCCAGCAGTTACTCGGGACAGGGACCCAGGGATGAGCAGTTCTTC. Translation gives CASSYSGQGPRDEQFF.

The rearrangement links TRBV11-2 to TRBJ1-4; D gene uncertain. There are 13 residues in the CDR3. Germline V gene lookup returns CDR1 SGHAT and CDR2 FQNNGV. V gave up 7 bases and J gave up 4 bases, with 10 bases separating them. CDR3 sequence (DNA): TGTGCCAGCAATGAGTTCTTTAATGAAAAACTGTTTTTT. Protein product: CASNEFFNEKLFF. Together with reference TRBV11-2 and TRBJ1-4, the CDR3 gives the full variable domain: EAGVAQSPRYKIIEKRQSVAFWCNPISGHATLYWYQQILGQGPKLLIQFQNNGVVDDSQLPKDRFSAERLKGVDSTLKIQPAKLEDSAVYLCASNEFFNEKLFFGSGTQLSVL.

The rearrangement joins TRBV5-1 to TRBJ2-6; 11 bases agree with TRBD1. CDR3 length: 19 residues. Germline CDR1 reads SGHRS; CDR2 reads YFSETQ. The junction had 12 bases not matched to a gene; V was cut back by 5 bases and J by 2 bases. The CDR3 DNA reads TGCGCCAGCAGTTCGCGGCGGTCGGACAGGGGGCCTGGGGCCAACGTCCTGACTTTC. Its translation: CASSSRRSDRGPGANVLTF.